The TCR beta chain under discussion was sequenced for a study of tumor-infiltrating lymphocytes in primary liver carcinoma (dated by TCRdb to about 2017). At the level of the whole study: Between late 2015 and early 2016, several patients in China with histopathologically diagnosed primary liver carcinoma had surgical resection. For each liver tumor, the study sampled five regions along with adjacent normal tissue and blood, and applied TCRbeta repertoire sequencing, expression microarrays and whole-exome sequencing. Repertoires from technical replicates were highly reproducible, with mean shared-clone rates about 0.91 and correlation coefficients above 0.95. A total of roughly 35 specimens from 5 patients underwent TCRbeta repertoire sequencing, comprising about 25 tumor regions, 5 adjacent noncancerous liver tissues and 5 peripheral blood samples. Of the five patients, three men and two women aged 30 to 69 years, four had hepatocellular carcinoma and one had combined HCC and intrahepatic cholangiocarcinoma. The five patients had tumors staged T1-T3 N0M0, with maximum diameters ranging from roughly 4 to 10 cm. Each sample produced about 3.5 to 8 million productive TCRbeta reads, and read depth showed no significant difference between tissue types.

Blood RNA was extracted from unsorted whole blood with TRIzol reagent; germline DNA came from the DNeasy Blood & Tissue kit. Chronic HBV infection was present in the patients, and the patients were treatment-naive at sampling. Before surgery, 4 to 5 milliliters of peripheral blood were collected into K2EDTA tubes. Points the paper makes about the study in general: Only the TCR beta chain was sequenced, so true repertoire diversity is likely underestimated because unpaired alpha chains were not captured. Repertoire overlap was higher between tumor regions (mean around 35%) than tumor-adjacent (around 17%) or tumor-blood (approximately 14%) pairs, consistent with antigen-driven expansion. Comparison of CD4+ and CD8+ T cell repertoires was precluded by the use of bulk unsorted samples. Only a few patients were included in the study, and the authors note that the findings should be validated in a larger study. Compared with blood, tumors had a significantly larger share of the repertoire taken up by the top 250 clones (p = 0.039).

About this clonotype itself: The antigen this receptor binds is unknown. Per-nucleotide qualities are absent, and no much larger clonotype sits a single base away.

V lost 11 bases and J lost 6 bases, and the count of bases not matched to a germline gene is 19. The CDR3 spans 16 residues, from the cysteine through the phenylalanine. Just CDR3 DNA is preserved here, 48 bases in frame from base 1. Reading the germline V gene gives CDR1 SGHAT and CDR2 FQNNGV. Using a constant-region primer and ProtoScript II reverse transcriptase, TCRbeta-specific cDNA was reverse-transcribed from approximately 0.55 ug total RNA. Three nested multiplex PCR rounds, following a slightly modified ARM-PCR procedure, were used to build the TCRbeta libraries. Each of the first two PCR rounds ran for 9 to 11 cycles using multiplex TRBV1-TRBV30 forward primers together with a Cbeta reverse primer. Sample barcodes and Illumina adapters were added in a final 25-cycle PCR using Deep VentR polymerase. Amplicons of 200-500 bp were gel-purified with a QIAquick gel extraction kit before sequencing. The TCRbeta amplicons were sequenced with 250-bp paired-end reads on an Illumina HiSeq 2500. Under the source paper's analysis protocol: To recover full CDR3 sequences, reads were quality-trimmed using Trimmomatic v0.33 and paired reads were then merged using FLASH v1.2.11. V, D and J germline segments were assigned to the rearranged TCRbeta sequences using MiGEC v1.2.1b. Clonotype statistics and Shannon-Wiener diversity indices were calculated with VDJtools v1.0.0. To cut down on sampling bias, every analysis after diversity analysis relied on just the 250 most abundant clonotypes from each sample. The public reads were run again by TCRdb, first through fastp at Q25 and then through MiXCR, and only productive beta chains were kept. Rows are unified per CDR3 protein, each entry keeping the most common DNA and genes. The V and J calls follow TCRdb's processing rather than the paper's. The sample profile shows hundreds of thousands of distinct CDR3 sequences; 45% to 70% of them were found once. The top ten clonotypes cover about 17% of the sample.

The chain is encoded by TRBV11-2 joined to TRBJ2-1, with 7 central nucleotides matching TRBD1. Material for sequencing was peripheral blood. This clonotype originated in a woman in her thirties with primary liver carcinoma and hepatitis B virus infection. The CDR3: CAYSRIKGQSGNEQFF. The nucleotide sequence is TGTGCCTACAGCAGAATCAAGGGACAGTCGGGCAATGAGCAGTTCTTC.